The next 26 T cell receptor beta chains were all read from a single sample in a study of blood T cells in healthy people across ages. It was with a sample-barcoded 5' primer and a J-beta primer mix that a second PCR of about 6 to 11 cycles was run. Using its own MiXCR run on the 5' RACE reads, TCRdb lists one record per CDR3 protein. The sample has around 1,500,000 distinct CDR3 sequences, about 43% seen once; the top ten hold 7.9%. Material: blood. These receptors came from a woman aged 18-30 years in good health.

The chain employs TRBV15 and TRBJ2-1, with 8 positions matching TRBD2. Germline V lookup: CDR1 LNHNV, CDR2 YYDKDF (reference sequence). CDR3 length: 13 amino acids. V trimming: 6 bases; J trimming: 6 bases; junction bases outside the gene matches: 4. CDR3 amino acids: CATRVAGLNEQFF. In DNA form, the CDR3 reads TGTGCCACCAGGGTAGCGGGGCTCAATGAGCAGTTCTTC.

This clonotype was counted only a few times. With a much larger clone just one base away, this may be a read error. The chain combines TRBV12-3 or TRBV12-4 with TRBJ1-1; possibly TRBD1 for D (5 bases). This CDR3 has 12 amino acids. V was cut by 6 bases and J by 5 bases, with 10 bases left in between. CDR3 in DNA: TGTGCCAGCAGCCGGGGGTGGACTGAAGCTTTCTTT. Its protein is CASSRGWTEAFF.

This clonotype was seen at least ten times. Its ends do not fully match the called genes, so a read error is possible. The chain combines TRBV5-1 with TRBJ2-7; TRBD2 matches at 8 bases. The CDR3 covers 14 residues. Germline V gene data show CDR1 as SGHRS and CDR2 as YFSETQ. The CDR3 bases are TGTGCCAGCAGTCTTACTAGCGGAACCTACGAGCAGTACTTC. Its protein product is CASSLTSGTYEQYF.

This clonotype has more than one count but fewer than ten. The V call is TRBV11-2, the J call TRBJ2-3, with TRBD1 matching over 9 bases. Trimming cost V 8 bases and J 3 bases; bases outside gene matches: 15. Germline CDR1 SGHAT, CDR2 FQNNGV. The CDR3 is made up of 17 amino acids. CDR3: CASSPGRWGQGTDTQYF. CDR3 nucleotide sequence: TGTGCCAGCTCTCCGGGACGGTGGGGACAGGGAACAGATACGCAGTATTTT.

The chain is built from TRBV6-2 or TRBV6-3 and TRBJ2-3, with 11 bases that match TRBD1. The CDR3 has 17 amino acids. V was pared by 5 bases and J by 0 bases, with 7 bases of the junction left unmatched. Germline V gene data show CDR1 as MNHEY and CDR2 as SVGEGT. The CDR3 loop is CASSRTGTGGSTDTQYF. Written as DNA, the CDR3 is TGTGCCAGCAGTCGTACCGGGACAGGGGGGAGCACAGATACGCAGTATTTT.

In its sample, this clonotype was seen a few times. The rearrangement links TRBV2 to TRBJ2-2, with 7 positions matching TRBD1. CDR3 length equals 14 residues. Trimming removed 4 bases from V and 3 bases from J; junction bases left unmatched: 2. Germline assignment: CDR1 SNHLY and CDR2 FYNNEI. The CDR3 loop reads CASSGDSHTGELFF. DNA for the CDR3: TGTGCCAGCAGTGGGGACAGCCACACCGGGGAGCTGTTTTTT.

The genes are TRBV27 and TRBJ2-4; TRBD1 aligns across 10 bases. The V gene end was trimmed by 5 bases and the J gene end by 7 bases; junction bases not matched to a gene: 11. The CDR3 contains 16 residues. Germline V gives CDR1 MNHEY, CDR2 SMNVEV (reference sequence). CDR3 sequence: CASSPGTGVFSNIQYF. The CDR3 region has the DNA TGTGCCAGCAGTCCCGGGACAGGGGTTTTTAGTAACATTCAGTACTTC.

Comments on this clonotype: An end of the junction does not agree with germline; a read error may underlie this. DNA of the CDR3: TGCGCCAGCAGCTTGGACGGTCTGGGCACACATACGCAGTATTTT. This codes for CASSLDGLGTHTQYF. The J gene is TRBJ2-3, the V gene TRBV5-1; D gene ambiguous. The V gene's germline CDR1 is SGHRS and CDR2 YFSETQ. The CDR3 is made up of 15 amino acids.

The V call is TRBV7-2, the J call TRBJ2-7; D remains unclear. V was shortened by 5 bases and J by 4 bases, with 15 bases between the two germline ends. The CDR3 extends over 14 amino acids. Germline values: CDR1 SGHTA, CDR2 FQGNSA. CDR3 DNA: TGTGCCAGCAGCGTAGGCGGTTACTATTACGAGCAGTACTTC. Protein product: CASSVGGYYYEQYF.

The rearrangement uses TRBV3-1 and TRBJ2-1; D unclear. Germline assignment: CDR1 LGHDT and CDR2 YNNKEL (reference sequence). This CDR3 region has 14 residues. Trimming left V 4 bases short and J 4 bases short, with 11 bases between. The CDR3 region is CASSPWTDYNEQFF. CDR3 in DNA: TGTGCCAGCAGCCCCTGGACGGATTACAATGAGCAGTTCTTC.

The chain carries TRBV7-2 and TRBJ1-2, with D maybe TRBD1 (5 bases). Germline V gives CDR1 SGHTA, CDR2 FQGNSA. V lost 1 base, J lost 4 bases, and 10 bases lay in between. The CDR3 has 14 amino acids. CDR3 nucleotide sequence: TGTGCCAGCAGCTTAGAACAGGATATCTATGGCTACACCTTC. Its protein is CASSLEQDIYGYTF.

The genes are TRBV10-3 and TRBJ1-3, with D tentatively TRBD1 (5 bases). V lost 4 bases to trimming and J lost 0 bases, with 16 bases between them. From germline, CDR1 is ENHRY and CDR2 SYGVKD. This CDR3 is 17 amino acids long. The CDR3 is CAISGGLGANSGNTIYF. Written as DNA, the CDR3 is TGTGCCATCAGTGGTGGATTAGGGGCAAACTCTGGAAACACCATATATTTT.

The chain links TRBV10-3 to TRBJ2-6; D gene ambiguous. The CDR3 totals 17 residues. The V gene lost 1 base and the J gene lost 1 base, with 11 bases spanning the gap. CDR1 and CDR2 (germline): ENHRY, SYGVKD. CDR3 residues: CAISEFAKVSGANVLTF. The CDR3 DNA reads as TGTGCCATCAGTGAGTTTGCAAAGGTATCTGGGGCCAACGTCCTGACTTTC.

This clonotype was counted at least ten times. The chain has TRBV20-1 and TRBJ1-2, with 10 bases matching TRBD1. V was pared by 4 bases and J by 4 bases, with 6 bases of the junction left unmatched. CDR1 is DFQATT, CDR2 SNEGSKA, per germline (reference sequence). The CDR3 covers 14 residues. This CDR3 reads CSAKGTGDFYGYTF. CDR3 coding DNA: TGCAGTGCTAAAGGGACAGGGGACTTCTATGGCTACACCTTC.

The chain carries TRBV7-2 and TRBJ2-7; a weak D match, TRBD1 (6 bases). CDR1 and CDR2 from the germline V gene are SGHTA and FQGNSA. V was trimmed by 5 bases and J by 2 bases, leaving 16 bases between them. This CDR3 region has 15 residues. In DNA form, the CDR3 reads TGTGCCAGCAGCCGCACGGCAACAGGGACCTACGAGCAGTACTTC. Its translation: CASSRTATGTYEQYF. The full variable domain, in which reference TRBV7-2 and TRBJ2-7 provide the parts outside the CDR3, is GAGVSQSPSNKVTEKGKDVELRCDPISGHTALYWYRQSLGQGLEFLIYFQGNSAPDKSGLPSDRFSAERTGGSVSTLTIQRTQQEDSAVYLCASSRTATGTYEQYFGPGTRLTVT.

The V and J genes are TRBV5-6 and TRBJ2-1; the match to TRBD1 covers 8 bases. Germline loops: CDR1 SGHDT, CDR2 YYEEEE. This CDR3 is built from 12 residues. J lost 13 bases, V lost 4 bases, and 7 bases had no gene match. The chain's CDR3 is CASSQPGQGQFF. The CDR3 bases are TGTGCCAGCAGCCAACCCGGACAGGGTCAGTTCTTC.

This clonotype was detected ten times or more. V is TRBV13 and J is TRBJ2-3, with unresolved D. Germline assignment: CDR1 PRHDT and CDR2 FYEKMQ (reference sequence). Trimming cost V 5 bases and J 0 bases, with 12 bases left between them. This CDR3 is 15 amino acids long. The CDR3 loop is CASSQYLTSTDTQYF. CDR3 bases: TGTGCCAGCAGCCAATATCTTACTAGCACAGATACGCAGTATTTT.

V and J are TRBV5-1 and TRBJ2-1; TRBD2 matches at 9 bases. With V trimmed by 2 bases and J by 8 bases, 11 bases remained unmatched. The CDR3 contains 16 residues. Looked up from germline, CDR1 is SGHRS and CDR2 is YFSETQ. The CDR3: CASSFAGGRVDDEQFF. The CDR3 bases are TGCGCCAGCAGCTTTGCGGGAGGGCGAGTGGACGATGAGCAGTTCTTC.

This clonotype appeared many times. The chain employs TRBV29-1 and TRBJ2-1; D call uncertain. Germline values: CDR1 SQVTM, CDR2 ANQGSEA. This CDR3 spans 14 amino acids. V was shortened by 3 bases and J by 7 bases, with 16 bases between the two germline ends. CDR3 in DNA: TGCAGCGTTGATCATGGACCCACCCGGAATGAGCAGTTCTTC. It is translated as CSVDHGPTRNEQFF.

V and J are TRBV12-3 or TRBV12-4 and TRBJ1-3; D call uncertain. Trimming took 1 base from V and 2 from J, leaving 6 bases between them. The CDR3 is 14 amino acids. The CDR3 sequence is CASSLGNAGNTIYF. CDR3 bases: TGTGCCAGCAGTTTAGGCAACGCTGGAAACACCATATATTTT.

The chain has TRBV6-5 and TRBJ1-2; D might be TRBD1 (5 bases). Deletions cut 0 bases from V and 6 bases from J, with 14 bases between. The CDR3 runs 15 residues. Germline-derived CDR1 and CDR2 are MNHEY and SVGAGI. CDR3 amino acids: CASSYSRRQGNGYTF. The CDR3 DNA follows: TGTGCCAGCAGTTACTCGAGGAGGCAGGGTAATGGCTACACCTTC.

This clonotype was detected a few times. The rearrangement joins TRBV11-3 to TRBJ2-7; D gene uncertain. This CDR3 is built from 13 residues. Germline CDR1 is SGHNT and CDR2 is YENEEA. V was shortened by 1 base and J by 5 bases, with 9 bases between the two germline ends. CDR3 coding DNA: TGTGCCAGCAGCTTAGGGCTCCATAACGAGCAGTACTTC. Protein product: CASSLGLHNEQYF.

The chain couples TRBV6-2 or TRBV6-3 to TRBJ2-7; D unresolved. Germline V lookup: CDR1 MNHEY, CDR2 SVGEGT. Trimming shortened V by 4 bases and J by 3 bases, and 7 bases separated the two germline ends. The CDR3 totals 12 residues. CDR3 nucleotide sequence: TGTGCCAGCAGTTCATCACACTACGAGCAGTACTTC. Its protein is CASSSSHYEQYF.

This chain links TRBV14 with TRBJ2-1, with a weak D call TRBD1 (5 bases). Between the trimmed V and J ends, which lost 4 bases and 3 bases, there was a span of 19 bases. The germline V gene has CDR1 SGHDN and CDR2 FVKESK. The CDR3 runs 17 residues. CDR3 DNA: TGTGCCAGCAGCCCGACCCAGGGTTCTCCCTTCTACAATGAGCAGTTCTTC. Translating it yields CASSPTQGSPFYNEQFF.

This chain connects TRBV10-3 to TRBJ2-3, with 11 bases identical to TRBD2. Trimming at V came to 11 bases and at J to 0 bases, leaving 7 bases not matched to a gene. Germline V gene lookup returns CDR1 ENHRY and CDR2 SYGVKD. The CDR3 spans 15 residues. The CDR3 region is CAAGLAETSTDTQYF. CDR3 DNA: TGTGCCGCGGGACTAGCGGAAACTAGCACAGATACGCAGTATTTT.

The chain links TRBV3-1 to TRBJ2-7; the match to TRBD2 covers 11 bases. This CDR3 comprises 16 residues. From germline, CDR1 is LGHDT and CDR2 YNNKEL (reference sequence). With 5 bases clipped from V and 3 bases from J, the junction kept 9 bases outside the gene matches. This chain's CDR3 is CASSWYRLAGSYEQYF. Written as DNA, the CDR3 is TGTGCCAGCAGCTGGTACAGACTAGCGGGGAGCTACGAGCAGTACTTC.